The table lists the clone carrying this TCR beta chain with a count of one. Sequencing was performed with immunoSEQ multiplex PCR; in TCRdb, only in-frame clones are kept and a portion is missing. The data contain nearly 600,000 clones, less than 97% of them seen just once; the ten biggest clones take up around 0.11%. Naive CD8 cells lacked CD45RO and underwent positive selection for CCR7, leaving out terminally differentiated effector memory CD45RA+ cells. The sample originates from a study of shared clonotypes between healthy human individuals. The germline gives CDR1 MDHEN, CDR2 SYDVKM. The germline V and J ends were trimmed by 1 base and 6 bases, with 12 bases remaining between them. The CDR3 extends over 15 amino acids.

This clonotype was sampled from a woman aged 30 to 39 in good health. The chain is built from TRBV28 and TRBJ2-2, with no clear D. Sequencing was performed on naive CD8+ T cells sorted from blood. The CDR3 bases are TGTGCCAGCAGTTTATTGTCCACTCCCGCCGGGGAGCTGTTTTTT. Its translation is CASSLLSTPAGELFF. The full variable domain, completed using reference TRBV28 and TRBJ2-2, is DVKVTQSSRYLVKRTGEKVFLECVQDMDHENMFWYRQDPGLGLRLIYFSYDVKMKEKGDIPEGYSVSREKKERFSLILESASTNQTSMYLCASSLLSTPAGELFFGEGSRLTVL.